A selection of T cell receptor beta chains follows, all from one sample in a study of blood T cell repertoires in COVID-19. Data came from immunoSEQ multiplex PCR; TCRdb stores just in-frame clones and leaves some out. The repertoire holds 85,000 to 100,000 clones, with roughly 80% as singletons. Sequencing used peripheral blood. These receptors were obtained from an older man with COVID-19, enrolled during active disease. The CDR3 runs from the conserved cysteine through the conserved F or W. D genes are given only for firm matches. Size tells how often a clone was seen (once, few, many) or the class of an expanded clone, and some rows leave it out.

>NA|TRBD1|TRBV3-1/TRBV3-2|TRBJ1-2
CASSLQGVNYGYTF
TGTGCCAGCAGCCTCCAGGGGGTAAACTATGGCTACACCTTC
>NA|NA|TRBV3-1/TRBV3-2|TRBJ1-3
CASSLGTGNTIYF
TGTGCCAGCAGCTTAGGGACAGGAAACACCATATATTTT
>NA|NA|TRBV11-2|TRBJ1-2
CASSLVQGKLLGYTF
TGTGCCAGCAGCTTAGTTCAGGGGAAGTTACTTGGCTACACCTTC
>NA|NA|TRBV27|TRBJ1-2
CASSLSPRSTDNYGYTF
TGTGCCAGCAGTTTATCTCCGAGGAGTACCGATAACTATGGCTACACCTTC
>NA|NA|TRBV29-1|TRBJ2-7
CSAGHNYEQYF
TGCAGCGCAGGACACAACTACGAGCAGTACTTC
>NA|NA|TRBV7-6|TRBJ2-2
CASSLVQGGAGELFF
TGTGCCAGCAGCTTAGTACAGGGAGGGGCCGGGGAGCTGTTTTTT
>NA|NA|TRBV5-5|TRBJ1-4
CASSLVGDGGEKLFF
TGTGCCAGCAGCTTGGTCGGGGACGGGGGTGAAAAACTGTTTTTT
>NA|NA|TRBV14|TRBJ2-1
CASSFTYNEQFF
TGTGCCAGCAGCTTCACCTACAATGAGCAGTTCTTC
>NA|NA|TRBV7-8|TRBJ2-3
CASSLERGQALADTQYF
TGTGCCAGCAGCTTAGAAAGGGGCCAAGCGCTGGCAGATACGCAGTATTTT
>NA|TRBD1|TRBV5-1|TRBJ2-7
CASSLEPGTGDEQYF
TGCGCCAGCAGCTTGGAACCCGGGACAGGGGACGAGCAGTACTTC
>few|TRBD1|TRBV15|TRBJ1-6
CATSRGGGQGHSPLHF
TGTGCCACCAGCAGAGGTGGCGGACAGGGTCACTCACCCCTCCACTTT
>few|TRBD2|TRBV6-2/TRBV6-3|TRBJ2-1
CASSSGTSVQNYNEQFF
TGTGCCAGCAGTTCCGGGACTAGCGTGCAAAACTACAATGAGCAGTTCTTC
>once|NA|TRBV2|TRBJ2-7
CASSSGRIEQYF
TGTGCCAGCAGTTCAGGGAGGATCGAGCAGTACTTC
>NA|NA|TRBV11-2|TRBJ2-2
CASSFQRATGELFF
TGTGCCAGCAGCTTCCAGAGGGCTACCGGGGAGCTGTTTTTT
>NA|TRBD2|TRBV27|TRBJ2-5
CASSPLGGWAETQYF
TGTGCCAGCAGTCCCCTCGGGGGGTGGGCAGAGACCCAGTACTTC
>once|NA|TRBV6-5|TRBJ1-1
CASSYSTGVDTEAFF
TGTGCCAGCAGTTACTCGACGGGGGTTGACACTGAAGCTTTCTTT
>NA|NA|TRBV28|TRBJ2-5
CASSTDGRRETQYF
TGTGCCAGCTCTACGGACGGGAGACGTGAGACCCAGTACTTC
>NA|NA|TRBV11-2|TRBJ1-4
CASTRGEGEKLFF
TGTGCCAGCACCCGGGGGGAGGGTGAAAAACTGTTTTTT
>NA|NA|TRBV10-3|TRBJ1-6
CAIAGLNSPLHF
TGTGCCATCGCGGGGCTTAATTCACCCCTCCACTTT
>NA|NA|TRBV5-5|TRBJ1-1
CASSWTSYMGTIPPEAFF
TGTGCCAGCAGCTGGACATCATATATGGGTACTATCCCTCCAGAAGCTTTCTTT
>NA|NA|TRBV30|TRBJ1-6
CACSSEYNSPLHF
TGTGCCTGTTCCTCCGAGTATAATTCACCCCTCCACTTT
>NA|TRBD1|TRBV3-1/TRBV3-2|TRBJ2-7
CASSLRQGAYRLESYEQYF
TGTGCCAGCAGCCTTCGACAGGGGGCTTACCGACTAGAATCCTACGAGCAGTACTTC
>NA|NA|TRBV5-8|TRBJ2-1
CASSLAGVVGNEQFF
TGTGCCAGCAGCTTGGCGGGAGTGGTGGGCAATGAGCAGTTCTTC
>NA|NA|TRBV5-1|TRBJ1-2
CASSHGGRGDYGYTF
TGCGCCAGCAGCCACGGGGGAAGGGGTGACTATGGCTACACCTTC
>NA|NA|TRBV29-1|TRBJ2-1
CSGRDKSYNEQFF
TGCAGCGGACGGGACAAGTCCTACAATGAGCAGTTCTTC
>NA|TRBD2|TRBV4-1|TRBJ2-1
CASSRLLAGAYQSSYNEQFF
TGCGCCAGCAGCCGCCTACTAGCGGGAGCTTATCAGAGTTCCTACAATGAGCAGTTCTTC
>NA|NA|TRBV11-2|TRBJ2-7
CASSAGDLRNEQYF
TGTGCCAGCAGTGCAGGGGATTTACGGAACGAGCAGTACTTC
>medium-sized|NA|TRBV7-3|TRBJ1-3
CASSPFGQASSGNTIYF
TGTGCCAGCAGCCCCTTTGGGCAGGCGAGCTCTGGAAACACCATATATTTT
>NA|NA|TRBV5-6|TRBJ2-3
CASSRAAPGIPDTQYF
TGTGCCAGCAGCCGGGCGGCTCCAGGGATCCCAGATACGCAGTATTTT
>once|TRBD2|TRBV11-2|TRBJ2-7
CASSPQGLGEDEQYF
TGTGCCAGCAGCCCCCAGGGACTAGGGGAGGACGAGCAGTACTTC
>once|TRBD2|TRBV6-2/TRBV6-3|TRBJ2-3
CASSYGSGGPSDTDTQYF
TGTGCCAGCAGTTACGGAAGCGGGGGCCCATCGGACACAGATACGCAGTATTTT
>NA|NA|TRBV9|TRBJ2-3
CASAWDFTDTQYF
TGTGCCAGCGCCTGGGACTTCACAGATACGCAGTATTTT
>NA|TRBD1|TRBV28|TRBJ1-2
CASGDRDSYGYTF
TGTGCCAGCGGGGACAGGGACAGCTATGGCTACACCTTC
>NA|TRBD1|TRBV7-9|TRBJ2-5
CASSLIGRGRGQETQYF
TGTGCCAGCAGCTTAATCGGCAGGGGCAGGGGGCAAGAGACCCAGTACTTC
>NA|TRBD2|TRBV25-1|TRBJ2-6
CASSGLAGPPGANVLTF
TGTGCCAGCAGTGGACTAGCGGGGCCCCCTGGGGCCAACGTCCTGACTTTC
>few|NA|TRBV5-5|TRBJ1-1
CASSPRLMEGTEAFF
TGTGCCAGCAGCCCCCGACTGATGGAGGGCACTGAAGCTTTCTTT
>NA|NA|TRBV3-1/TRBV3-2|TRBJ2-1
CASSLRGPTYNEQFF
TGTGCCAGCAGCTTACGCGGGCCTACCTACAATGAGCAGTTCTTC
>NA|TRBD1|TRBV29-1|TRBJ2-7
CSVRTGSDEQYF
TGCAGCGTGAGGACAGGGAGCGACGAGCAGTACTTC
>NA|TRBD2|TRBV11-3|TRBJ2-2
CASSPTPRGGNTGELFF
TGTGCCAGCAGCCCAACCCCCCGCGGGGGGAACACCGGGGAGCTGTTTTTT
>NA|TRBD1|TRBV7-9|TRBJ2-3
CASSLLTGFTDTQYF
TGTGCCAGCAGCTTGCTGACAGGGTTCACAGATACGCAGTATTTT
>NA|NA|TRBV6-6|TRBJ1-1
CASSYSGANTEAFF
TGTGCCAGCAGTTACTCAGGGGCGAACACTGAAGCTTTCTTT